Sequencing of this T cell receptor (beta chain) was carried out in a study of regulatory and conventional T cells in RAG deficiency. Study-level points and caveats: Shorter CDR3s in all patient subsets; >85% Treg-Tconv overlap in Omenn. Control T-cell subsets had markedly higher Shannon entropy and lower Simpson indices than RAG-deficient patients.

A remark on this clone: No antigen is known for it.

V shed 5 bases and J shed 4 bases, with 20 bases lying between them. CDR1 and CDR2 (germline): SGHTA, FQGNSA. The CDR3 sequence is 16 residues long. TCRdb keeps only in-frame clones here, not all; method: immunoSEQ multiplex PCR. The top ten hold roughly 0.35% of the sample, which has about 30,000 clones, approximately 96% seen once. Genomic DNA came from blood conventional CD4+ T cells gated CD25-low CD127-high. These data also formed part of another study, on regulatory T cells. As reported in that work: Primers: 52 TRBV forward and 13 TRBJ reverse.

V is TRBV7-2 and J is TRBJ1-2, with TRBD1 as a possible D gene (5 bases). The sequenced sample was CD25- CD4+ T cells sorted from blood. This clonotype was sampled from a human donor in good health. The CDR3 sequence is CASSHPGQVERYGYTF. CDR3 coding DNA: TGTGCCAGCAGCCACCCCGGACAAGTCGAGCGCTATGGCTACACCTTC.